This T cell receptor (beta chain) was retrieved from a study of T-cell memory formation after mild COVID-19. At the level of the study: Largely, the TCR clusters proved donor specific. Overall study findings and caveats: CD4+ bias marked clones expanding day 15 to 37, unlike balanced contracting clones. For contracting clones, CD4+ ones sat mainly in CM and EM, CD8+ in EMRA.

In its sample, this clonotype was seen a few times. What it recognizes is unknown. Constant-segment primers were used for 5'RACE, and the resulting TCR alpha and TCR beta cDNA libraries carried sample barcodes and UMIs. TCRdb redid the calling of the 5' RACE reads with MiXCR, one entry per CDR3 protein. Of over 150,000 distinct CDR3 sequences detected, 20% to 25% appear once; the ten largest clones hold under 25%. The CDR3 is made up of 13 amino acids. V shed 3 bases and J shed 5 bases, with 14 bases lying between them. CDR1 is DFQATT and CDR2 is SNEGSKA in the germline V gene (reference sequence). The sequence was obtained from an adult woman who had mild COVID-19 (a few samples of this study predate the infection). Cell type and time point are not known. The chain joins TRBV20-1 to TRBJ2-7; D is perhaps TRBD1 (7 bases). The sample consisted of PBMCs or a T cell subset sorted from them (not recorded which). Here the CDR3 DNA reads TGCAGTGCTAGCGGAGGGGGCCGCCACGAGCAGTACTTC. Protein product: CSASGGGRHEQYF.